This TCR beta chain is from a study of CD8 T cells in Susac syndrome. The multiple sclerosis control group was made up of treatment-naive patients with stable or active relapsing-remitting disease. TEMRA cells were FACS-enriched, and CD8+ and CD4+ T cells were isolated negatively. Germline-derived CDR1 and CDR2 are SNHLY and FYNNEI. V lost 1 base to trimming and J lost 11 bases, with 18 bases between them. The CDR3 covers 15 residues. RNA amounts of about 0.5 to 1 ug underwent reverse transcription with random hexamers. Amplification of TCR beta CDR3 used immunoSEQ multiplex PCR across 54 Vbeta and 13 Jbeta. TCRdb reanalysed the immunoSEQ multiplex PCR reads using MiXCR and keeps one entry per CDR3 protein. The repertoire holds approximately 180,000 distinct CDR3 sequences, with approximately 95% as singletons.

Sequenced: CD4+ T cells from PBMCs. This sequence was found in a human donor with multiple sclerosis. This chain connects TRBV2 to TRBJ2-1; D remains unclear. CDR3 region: CASSEEVRVTNKQFF. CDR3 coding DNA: TGTGCCAGCAGTGAAGAAGTAAGAGTGACGAATAAGCAGTTCTTC. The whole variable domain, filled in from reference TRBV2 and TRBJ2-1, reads EPEVTQTPSHQVTQMGQEVILRCVPISNHLYFYWYRQILGQKVEFLVSFYNNEISEKSEIFDDQFSVERPDGSNFTLKIRSTKLEDSAMYFCASSEEVRVTNKQFFGPGTRLTVL.